This T cell receptor beta chain is drawn from a study of HIV-infected patients and healthy controls. Study-wide findings and caveats: The seeming recovery of the Gini index after therapy in HIV-infected patients vanished in size-matched data. Compared with untreated HIV+ repertoires, healthy controls showed roughly threefold more distinct CDR3s and higher Shannon diversity.

V was clipped by 4 bases and J by 7 bases; unmatched bases: 6. This CDR3 is built from 15 residues. Per germline, CDR1 LNHDA and CDR2 SQIVND (reference sequence). No cell fractionation was done, so the repertoire covers all unsorted peripheral blood T cells. Peripheral blood, 2 to 3 ml, was drawn for RNA extraction. Remarks on this clonotype: What it recognizes is unknown.

Approximately 500 ng RNA was reverse transcribed with alpha and beta constant-region primers. Using multiplexing indices, alpha and beta chain libraries were generated apart by chain-specific third strand synthesis. TCRdb passed the 5' RACE reads through MiXCR, listing each CDR3 protein once. The data hold 8,000 to 13,000 distinct CDR3 sequences, with 7% to 9% observed a single time. The source of this sequence is an adult in good health. The sequenced sample consisted of blood. This chain connects TRBV19 to TRBJ1-6; 8 bases line up with TRBD1. CDR3 DNA sequence: TGTGCCAGTAGTACAAGACAGGGGCGGAATTCACCCCTCCACTTT. Translating it yields CASSTRQGRNSPLHF. The full variable domain, rest sourced from reference TRBV19 and TRBJ1-6, is DGGITQSPKYLFRKEGQNVTLSCEQNLNHDAMYWYRQDPGQGLRLIYYSQIVNDFQKGDIAEGYSVSREKKESFPLTVTSAQKNPTAFYLCASSTRQGRNSPLHFGNGTRLTVT.